This TCR beta chain comes out of a study of blood T cell repertoires in COVID-19. This table comes from immunoSEQ multiplex PCR, and its TCRdb copy is limited to in-frame clones, with some not included. The profile shows over 350,000 clones, roughly nine tenths of them singletons. This TCR derives from a middle-aged woman who had been exposed to COVID-19. Sample: PBMCs or T cells enriched from blood (not recorded which).

The CDR3 loop reads CASSLVYYGYTF. CDR3 nucleotides: TGTGCCAGCAGCTTGGTCTACTATGGCTACACCTTC. The V gene is TRBV5-8, the J gene TRBJ1-2; D uncertain. CDR3 length: 12 residues. V lost 0 bases to trimming and J lost 3 bases, with 3 bases between them. CDR1 and CDR2 (germline): SGHTS, YDEGEE.